These 27 T cell receptor beta chains share one sample of origin, sequenced in a study of T cell responses to AZD1222 COVID-19 vaccine. Profiling relied on immunoSEQ multiplex PCR, and the TCRdb table lists in-frame clones only, not all of them. The repertoire holds some 140,000 clones, 75% to 85% seen once, with around 8% in the top ten. The specimen was peripheral blood, collected 28 days after the second dose of the MenACWY control vaccine. These receptors were taken from an adult who received the MenACWY meningococcal vaccine as a control.

This sequence joins TRBV9 and TRBJ1-3, with D tentatively TRBD1 (5 bases). The CDR3 sequence is 15 residues long. Germline values: CDR1 SGDLS, CDR2 YYNGEE. V lost 0 bases, J lost 2 bases, and 9 bases lay in between. CDR3 in DNA: TGTGCCAGCAGCGTAGGCGGGGGTACTGGAAACACCATATATTTT. Translated, it gives CASSVGGGTGNTIYF.

In this sample, this clone turned up many times. Its ends do not fully match the called genes, so a read error is possible. This chain connects TRBV12-3 or TRBV12-4 to TRBJ2-1; D is undetermined. The CDR3 runs 11 residues. CDR3 residues: CASSIANEQFF. In DNA, the CDR3 is TGTGCCAGCAGTATAGCCAATGAGCAGTTCTTC.

The J gene is TRBJ2-2, the V gene TRBV6-5; tentative D call: TRBD2 (5 bases). Deletions cut 6 bases from V and 4 bases from J, with 12 bases between. Germline V gives CDR1 MNHEY, CDR2 SVGAGI. This CDR3 spans 14 amino acids. This CDR3 is CASSRLASTGELFF. The CDR3 DNA reads as TGTGCCAGCAGCCGCCTAGCTAGCACCGGGGAGCTGTTTTTT.

The chain is built from TRBV2 and TRBJ2-5, with TRBD1 matching 11 bases. CDR1 is SNHLY and CDR2 is FYNNEI in the germline V gene. The CDR3 length is 15 residues. Trimming removed 1 base from V and 5 bases from J; junction bases left unmatched: 3. The CDR3 spells CASSEGTGGWETQYF. The CDR3 DNA reads as TGTGCCAGCAGTGAAGGGACAGGGGGCTGGGAGACCCAGTACTTC.

The chain couples TRBV14 to TRBJ2-7; D is undetermined. The CDR3 consists of 11 residues. The ends were cut back, 1 base at V and 7 bases at J, with 5 bases in the middle. Germline CDR1 and CDR2: SGHDN and FVKESK. CDR3 bases: TGTGCCAGCAGCCAAGTTCGGGAGCAGTACTTC. Translation gives CASSQVREQYF. Drawing the rest from reference TRBV14 and TRBJ2-7, the complete variable domain is EAGVTQFPSHSVIEKGQTVTLRCDPISGHDNLYWYRRVMGKEIKFLLHFVKESKQDESGMPNNRFLAERTGGTYSTLKVQPAELEDSGVYFCASSQVREQYFGPGTRLTVT.

The chain is built from TRBV28 and TRBJ1-4, with unresolved D. The CDR3 covers 12 residues. CDR1 and CDR2 from the germline V gene are MDHEN and SYDVKM. The germline V and J ends were trimmed by 4 bases and 12 bases, with 12 bases remaining between them. The CDR3 DNA sequence: TGTGCCAGCAGTTCCTCTTCGGACGAACTGTTTTTT. Its translation is CASSSSSDELFF.

The genes are TRBV7-6 and TRBJ1-4; TRBD1 matches 12 bases. With 0 bases clipped from V and 8 bases from J, the junction kept 10 bases outside the gene matches. The CDR3 consists of 18 residues. Germline V gene data show CDR1 as SGHVS and CDR2 as FNYEAQ. The CDR3 loop is CASSLAPPGQGAGEKLFF. Here the CDR3 DNA reads TGTGCCAGCAGCTTAGCCCCTCCGGGACAGGGGGCAGGGGAAAAACTGTTTTTT.

This sequence joins TRBV5-4 and TRBJ1-2; TRBD1 might be the D (5 bases). The V and J ends lost 4 bases and 4 bases respectively, with 17 bases between them. The CDR3 spans 15 residues. Per germline, CDR1 SGHNT and CDR2 YYREEE (reference sequence). The CDR3 nucleotides read TGTGCCAGCAGCGGGGGTGGAAGGGCTGGCTATGGCTACACCTTC. Amino acid sequence: CASSGGGRAGYGYTF.

Only a few counts were recorded for this clone. The chain has TRBV12-3 or TRBV12-4 and TRBJ1-1; D is unclear. Between the trimmed V and J ends, which lost 6 bases and 5 bases, there was a span of 13 bases. This CDR3 contains 13 residues. The CDR3 nucleotides are TGTGCCAGCAGCCAATTGGAGGGAACTGAAGCTTTCTTT. It specifies CASSQLEGTEAFF.

This clone was detected only once. V gene TRBV3-1 (or the pseudogene TRBV3-2) combines with J gene TRBJ2-7; 11 nucleotides align to TRBD2. With V trimmed by 6 bases and J by 3 bases, 10 bases remained unmatched. Germline V CDR1 and CDR2: LGHDT, YNNKEL (reference sequence). The CDR3 is 16 residues long. CDR3 in DNA: TGTGCCAGCAGACGTACTAGCGGGGGCAGATTCTACGAGCAGTACTTC. Translating it yields CASRRTSGGRFYEQYF.

Written as DNA, the CDR3 is TGCGCCAGCAGTCCCCCCCTGGGGACAGATACGCAGTATTTT. This codes for CASSPPLGTDTQYF. This chain connects TRBV4-1 to TRBJ2-3, with no clear D. The V end lost 6 bases, the J end lost 3 bases, and 13 bases lay between the germline ends. Germline V gene lookup returns CDR1 MGHRA and CDR2 YSYEKL. CDR3 length: 14 amino acids.

A note on this clone: One end of the junction is discordant with germline, which a read error may explain. V is TRBV10-3 and J is TRBJ1-2, with D hard to call. The germline V gene has CDR1 ENHRY and CDR2 SYGVKD. The CDR3 length is 15 residues. CDR3 in amino acids: CAISVLAATEYDYTF. The CDR3 nucleotides read TGTGCCATCAGTGTCCTCGCGGCCACCGAATATGACTACACCTTC.

This clone was seen only a few times. The genes are TRBV4-1 and TRBJ2-2, with 7 bases matching TRBD2. CDR1 and CDR2 from the germline V gene are MGHRA and YSYEKL. Trimming removed 4 bases from V and 4 bases from J; junction bases left unmatched: 3. This CDR3 has 14 residues. DNA of the CDR3: TGCGCCAGCAGCCCGCCTAGCGGCACCGGGGAGCTGTTTTTT. The encoded protein is CASSPPSGTGELFF.

The chain couples TRBV12-3 or TRBV12-4 to TRBJ2-2; weak D call: TRBD2 (5 bases). This CDR3 is 13 amino acids long. The V gene lost 6 bases and the J gene lost 9 bases, with 14 bases spanning the gap. The CDR3 nucleotides are TGTGCCAGCAGCGCTGGACTGGCTCGGGAGCTGTTTTTT. Protein sequence: CASSAGLARELFF.

The chain carries TRBV6-5 and TRBJ1-2; TRBD1 aligns across 9 bases. CDR1 is MNHEY and CDR2 is SVGAGI in the germline V gene. The CDR3 spans 13 residues. Losses at the gene ends were 6 bases for V and 7 bases for J; bases not matched to a gene: 6. In DNA form, the CDR3 reads TGTGCCAGCAGCAGGACAGGGGAGGTTGGCTACACCTTC. Its protein is CASSRTGEVGYTF.

This chain connects TRBV5-1 to TRBJ2-2; TRBD2 matches 8 bases. J lost 4 bases, V lost 3 bases, and 8 bases had no gene match. From germline, CDR1 is SGHRS and CDR2 YFSETQ. The CDR3 length is 16 residues. The CDR3 sequence is CASSSTSGSLTGELFF. The DNA for the CDR3 is TGCGCCAGCAGCTCCACTAGCGGCAGTCTCACCGGGGAGCTGTTTTTT. Using reference TRBV5-1 and TRBJ2-2 for the parts outside the CDR3, the full variable domain is KAGVTQTPRYLIKTRGQQVTLSCSPISGHRSVSWYQQTPGQGLQFLFEYFSETQRNKGNFPGRFSGRQFSNSRSEMNVSTLELGDSALYLCASSSTSGSLTGELFFGEGSRLTVL.

This clone came up a few times. The CDR3 DNA reads as TGTGCCAGCTCATCTTTTGGACAGGGGGCTACAGATACGCAGTATTTT. This translates into CASSSFGQGATDTQYF. The rearrangement uses TRBV18 and TRBJ2-3; 11 bases are shared with TRBD1. V was pared by 5 bases and J by 3 bases, with 7 bases of the junction left unmatched. The CDR3 spans 16 residues. CDR1 and CDR2 from the germline V gene are KGHSH and LQKENI.

This chain uses TRBV28 with TRBJ2-3; TRBD2 aligns across 11 bases. J was trimmed by 6 bases and V by 7 bases; bases with no gene match: 12. CDR1 and CDR2 (germline): MDHEN, SYDVKM. The CDR3 is 16 amino acids. The CDR3 sequence: CASNDLAGGRRDTQYF. The CDR3 nucleotides are TGTGCCAGCAATGACTTAGCGGGGGGGCGGCGGGATACGCAGTATTTT.

The chain couples TRBV5-8 to TRBJ1-1, with 8 bases lining up with TRBD1. The length of the CDR3 is 15 residues. Trimming removed 0 bases from V and 3 bases from J; junction bases left unmatched: 4. Germline CDR1 and CDR2: SGHTS and YDEGEE. The CDR3 here is CASSLVGRGHTEAFF. DNA of the CDR3: TGTGCCAGCAGCTTGGTGGGCAGGGGGCACACTGAAGCTTTCTTT.

Turning to this clone: The sample contains more than one DNA sequence encoding this CDR3. The V call is TRBV9, the J call TRBJ1-1; TRBD1 aligns across 7 bases. Germline CDR1 is SGDLS and CDR2 is YYNGEE. With V trimmed by 0 bases and J by 2 bases, 1 base remained unmatched. This CDR3 region has 14 residues. The CDR3 loop is CASSVGDRNTEAFF. CDR3 sequence (DNA): TGTGCCAGCAGCGTAGGGGACAGAAACACTGAAGCTTTCTTT.

This rearrangement joins TRBV2 to TRBJ1-1, with D possibly matching TRBD1 (5 bases). The V gene lost 6 bases and the J gene lost 5 bases, with 13 bases spanning the gap. The CDR3 loop spans 13 amino acids. Germline-derived CDR1 and CDR2 are SNHLY and FYNNEI. Here the CDR3 reads CASRVTGETEAFF. The CDR3 DNA sequence: TGTGCCAGCAGAGTAACAGGTGAGACTGAAGCTTTCTTT. Complete variable domain (other parts from reference TRBV2 and TRBJ1-1): EPEVTQTPSHQVTQMGQEVILRCVPISNHLYFYWYRQILGQKVEFLVSFYNNEISEKSEIFDDQFSVERPDGSNFTLKIRSTKLEDSAMYFCASRVTGETEAFFGQGTRLTVV.

As to this clone: Germline is not matched at one junction end, which may reflect a read error. This chain uses TRBV5-1 with TRBJ1-6, with unresolved D. Germline V gene lookup returns CDR1 SGHRS and CDR2 YFSETQ. This CDR3 comprises 14 residues. CDR3 DNA: TGCGCCAGCAGTTTGGAGACTACAAATTCACCCCTCCACTTT. Its protein product is CASSLETTNSPLHF.

This chain links TRBV29-1 with TRBJ2-3; 10 bases are shared with TRBD1. The CDR3 has 15 amino acids. V gave up 3 bases and J gave up 5 bases; unmatched junction bases: 8. Germline V lookup: CDR1 SQVTM, CDR2 ANQGSEA. DNA of the CDR3: TGCAGCGTTGATGGGGGGACAGGGGTATTAGATACGCAGTATTTT. It codes for CSVDGGTGVLDTQYF.

This clone has just one count. V is TRBV19 and J is TRBJ1-5; unclear D gene. The CDR3 runs 12 residues. The germline V gene has CDR1 LNHDA and CDR2 SQIVND (reference sequence). Trimming stripped 7 bases from V and 3 bases from J, with 7 bases between. CDR3 nucleotides: TGTGCCAGTAATCGGGTCAATCAGCCCCAGCATTTT. It translates to CASNRVNQPQHF.

The chain uses TRBV5-1 and TRBJ1-1, with 9 bases that match TRBD1. This CDR3 has 15 residues. Losses at the gene ends were 4 bases for V and 1 base for J; bases not matched to a gene: 5. Germline V gene lookup returns CDR1 SGHRS and CDR2 YFSETQ. The DNA of the CDR3 is TGCGCCAGCAGCCCACAGGGACAGGGGAACACTGAAGCTTTCTTT. Translation: CASSPQGQGNTEAFF.

J is TRBJ1-6 and V is TRBV5-1; 8 bases are shared with TRBD1. The V gene end was trimmed by 4 bases and the J gene end by 6 bases; junction bases not matched to a gene: 9. This CDR3 contains 16 residues. The germline V gene has CDR1 SGHRS and CDR2 YFSETQ. The CDR3 spells CASSKDQGASNSPLHF. The DNA for the CDR3 is TGCGCCAGCAGCAAAGACCAGGGGGCCTCTAATTCACCCCTCCACTTT.

This sequence joins TRBV9 and TRBJ2-3, with 11 nucleotides matching TRBD1. The length of the CDR3 is 16 residues. CDR1 is SGDLS, CDR2 YYNGEE, per germline. V was clipped by 0 bases and J by 3 bases; unmatched bases: 3. In DNA form, the CDR3 reads TGTGCCAGCAGCGTAGAAGGGACAGGGGGTACAGATACGCAGTATTTT. This sequence encodes CASSVEGTGGTDTQYF.